One sample yielded the 19 T cell receptor beta chains listed below, sequenced in a study of blood T cell repertoires in COVID-19. The repertoire was sequenced with immunoSEQ multiplex PCR; TCRdb's copy has only in-frame clones and lacks some. This sample carries a few hundred thousand clones, 85% to 90% of them seen once, and the ten largest clones take 0.9% to 1.1%. Sequenced: PBMCs or T cells enriched from blood (not recorded which). The source is a man between 18 and 29 years old who had recovered from COVID-19.

The rearrangement uses TRBV1 and TRBJ1-2; the table's D call of TRBD1 was not tested on the DNA. TRBV1 is a documented pseudogene. The CDR3 covers 17 residues. The CDR3 DNA follows: TGCACCAGCAGCCACCTAATCCGGGACAGGGGGGACTATGGCTACACCTTC. It encodes CTSSHLIRDRGDYGYTF.

CDR3 amino acids: CASNQGRLETQYF. The CDR3 nucleotides read TGTGCCAGCAATCAAGGTCGACTAGAGACGCAGTATTTT. The chain links TRBV28 to TRBJ2-3, with D possibly being TRBD2 (6 bases). The germline V gene has CDR1 MDHEN and CDR2 SYDVKM. The CDR3 loop spans 13 amino acids. Trimming took off 7 bases at V and 9 bases at J, with 17 bases between the two ends.

In this sample, this clone turned up a few times. This sequence joins TRBV27 and TRBJ2-7, with 8 bases that match TRBD1. Germline V lookup: CDR1 MNHEY, CDR2 SMNVEV (reference sequence). Trimming cost V 8 bases and J 1 base; bases outside gene matches: 4. CDR3 length: 13 amino acids. CDR3 bases: TGTGCCAGCCAAGGGACAGGTTCCTACGAGCAGTACTTC. This translates into CASQGTGSYEQYF.

The V call is TRBV5-4, the J call TRBJ2-1; TRBD2 is a possible D gene (5 bases). Trimming took off 1 base at V and 4 bases at J, with 9 bases between the two ends. Per germline, CDR1 SGHNT and CDR2 YYREEE (reference sequence). The length of the CDR3 is 14 residues. As DNA, the CDR3 is TGTGCCAGCAGCTTGTCGACGGGATACAATGAGCAGTTCTTC. Its protein product is CASSLSTGYNEQFF.

CDR3 bases: TGTGCCAGCAGCTTCGCAGGGTCTGCTGAAGCTTTCTTT. Translating gives CASSFAGSAEAFF. V and J are TRBV7-9 and TRBJ1-1; D may be TRBD1 (5 bases). The length of the CDR3 is 13 residues. Germline loops: CDR1 SEHNR, CDR2 FQNEAQ (reference sequence). Trimming left V 3 bases short and J 6 bases short, with 11 bases between.

This sequence joins TRBV2 and TRBJ1-5; 7 bases are a match to TRBD1. Germline V gives CDR1 SNHLY, CDR2 FYNNEI. The CDR3 has 18 amino acids. The V and J ends lost 6 bases and 0 bases, in that order; junction bases with no gene match: 14. In DNA, the CDR3 is TGTGCCAGCAGCGCAAGACGGGGACAGTCGTATAGCAATCAGCCCCAGCATTTT. Protein: CASSARRGQSYSNQPQHF.

The V and J genes are TRBV6-5 and TRBJ1-2, with TRBD1 matching over 8 bases. Losses at the gene ends were 5 bases for V and 7 bases for J; bases not matched to a gene: 6. The CDR3 contains 13 residues. Germline assignment: CDR1 MNHEY and CDR2 SVGAGI. DNA of the CDR3: TGTGCCAGCAGTCCGACAGGGGTGAGTGGCTACACCTTC. Its translation is CASSPTGVSGYTF.

Only a few counts were recorded for this clone. The gene calls are TRBV5-1 and TRBJ1-2; TRBD1 aligns across 8 bases. The CDR3 has 14 residues. In germline, CDR1 is SGHRS, CDR2 YFSETQ. The ends lost 0 bases at V and 4 bases at J; junction bases unmatched: 2. CDR3 coding DNA: TGCGCCAGCAGCTTGGACGGGACAGGCTATGGCTACACCTTC. Amino acids: CASSLDGTGYGYTF.

The chain combines TRBV4-1 with TRBJ1-5; TRBD1 might be the D (5 bases). Trimming shortened V by 4 bases and J by 0 bases, and 7 bases separated the two germline ends. Germline assignment: CDR1 MGHRA and CDR2 YSYEKL. This CDR3 comprises 14 residues. The CDR3 is CASSPQVSNQPQHF. The DNA of the CDR3 is TGCGCCAGCAGCCCACAGGTTAGCAATCAGCCCCAGCATTTT.

This sequence joins TRBV5-6 and TRBJ1-1; 7 nucleotides match TRBD1. The CDR3 covers 17 residues. Trimming at V came to 3 bases and at J to 0 bases, leaving 11 bases not matched to a gene. Germline V gene lookup returns CDR1 SGHDT and CDR2 YYEEEE. The CDR3 bases are TGTGCCAGCAGCTCCCTTAGACAGGGCAGAATGAACACTGAAGCTTTCTTT. Translated: CASSSLRQGRMNTEAFF.

The chain uses TRBV12-5 and TRBJ1-2; perhaps TRBD1 as D (6 bases). CDR3 size: 12 residues. Germline assignment: CDR1 LGHNT and CDR2 FRNRAP. The ends were cut back, 6 bases at V and 4 bases at J, with 9 bases in the middle. The CDR3 region is CASGDRTYGYTF. In DNA form, the CDR3 reads TGTGCTAGTGGCGACAGGACCTATGGCTACACCTTC.

V usage is TRBV6-5 and J usage is TRBJ1-4; tentatively, D is TRBD1 (6 bases). Looked up from germline, CDR1 is MNHEY and CDR2 is SVGAGI. The CDR3 length is 16 residues. The V and J ends lost 2 bases and 7 bases respectively, with 17 bases between them. The CDR3 sequence: CASSYRLRGGGEKLFF. DNA of the CDR3: TGTGCCAGCAGTTACCGCCTTCGCGGGGGCGGTGAAAAACTGTTTTTT.

Details on this clone: This sample also contains other DNA sequences that code for the same CDR3. The CDR3 loop reads CASSLGGTGSYEQYF. The CDR3 coding sequence is TGCGCCAGCAGCTTGGGAGGGACAGGGTCCTACGAGCAGTACTTC. V is TRBV5-1 and J is TRBJ2-7; 9 bases align to TRBD1. CDR3 length equals 15 residues. The germline gives CDR1 SGHRS, CDR2 YFSETQ. V lost 0 bases, J lost 1 base, and 2 bases stayed unmatched.

The chain combines TRBV12-2 with TRBJ1-1. TRBV12-2 is designated a pseudogene. The CDR3 runs 12 residues. The CDR3, as DNA: TGTGCAAGTCGTGATAGGAACACTGAAGCTTTCTTT. Its translation: CASRDRNTEAFF.

Regarding this clone: A single base is all that separates this from a far larger clone, so a read error is likely. The gene calls are TRBV2 and TRBJ2-2; tentative D call: TRBD2 (6 bases). The CDR3 loop spans 13 amino acids. Germline CDR1 reads SNHLY; CDR2 reads FYNNEI. With 3 bases removed from V and 4 bases from J, the gap between germline ends came to 6 bases. DNA for the CDR3: TGTGCCAGCAGTGATAGCGGCACCGGGGAGCTGTTTTTT. It translates to CASSDSGTGELFF. The full variable domain, rest sourced from reference TRBV2 and TRBJ2-2, is EPEVTQTPSHQVTQMGQEVILRCVPISNHLYFYWYRQILGQKVEFLVSFYNNEISEKSEIFDDQFSVERPDGSNFTLKIRSTKLEDSAMYFCASSDSGTGELFFGEGSRLTVL.

The chain links TRBV5-1 to TRBJ2-2, with 10 bases identical to TRBD1. Germline CDR1 reads SGHRS; CDR2 reads YFSETQ. This CDR3 region has 13 residues. The V segment lost 7 bases and the J segment 3 bases; nucleotides outside the gene matches: 0. The CDR3 DNA is TGCGCCAGCGGGACAGGGGACACCGGGGAGCTGTTTTTT. Protein: CASGTGDTGELFF.

J is TRBJ1-2 and V is TRBV5-6; maybe TRBD1 (5 bases). With 0 bases removed from V and 4 bases from J, the gap between germline ends came to 19 bases. The CDR3 length is 17 residues. Germline V lookup: CDR1 SGHDT, CDR2 YYEEEE. The CDR3, as DNA: TGTGCCAGCAGCTTGGGTGGAGGGTCCAGGGCCAGCTATGGCTACACCTTC. Its translation is CASSLGGGSRASYGYTF.

In this sample, this clone turned up once. The rearrangement joins TRBV7-2 to TRBJ2-2; no firm D call. This CDR3 spans 14 amino acids. The germline V and J ends were trimmed by 7 bases and 4 bases, with 13 bases remaining between them. Germline V gene lookup returns CDR1 SGHTA and CDR2 FQGNSA. This CDR3 reads CASKKLRSTGELFF. CDR3 in DNA: TGTGCCAGCAAAAAACTAAGAAGCACCGGGGAGCTGTTTTTT.

V usage is TRBV5-1 and J usage is TRBJ1-2, with D possibly TRBD1 on 5 matching bases. V was clipped by 4 bases and J by 4 bases, with 20 bases between them. Germline V gene sequence: CDR1 SGHRS, CDR2 YFSETQ. The CDR3 is 16 residues long. The CDR3 nucleotides read TGCGCCAGCAGCCCCGAACAGAGCGGGACCCTCTATGGCTACACCTTC. Translating it yields CASSPEQSGTLYGYTF. Variable domain in full (rest from reference TRBV5-1 and TRBJ1-2): KAGVTQTPRYLIKTRGQQVTLSCSPISGHRSVSWYQQTPGQGLQFLFEYFSETQRNKGNFPGRFSGRQFSNSRSEMNVSTLELGDSALYLCASSPEQSGTLYGYTFGSGTRLTVV.